This T cell receptor (beta chain) was sequenced for a study of shared clonotypes between healthy human individuals. CDR3 length: 13 amino acids. The trim removed 6 bases at V and 7 bases at J, leaving 5 bases unmatched. Per germline, CDR1 MNHEY and CDR2 SMNVEV (reference sequence). Repertoires were generated with immunoSEQ multiplex PCR, while TCRdb's copy carries only in-frame clones and drops some. This sample carries approximately 530,000 clones, approximately 95% of them seen once, and the ten largest clones take about 0.06%. The source is a woman between 25 and 40 years old in good health. The sequenced sample was naive CD4+ T cells sorted from blood. Subset denoted: CD45RA+ positively selected. V usage is TRBV27 and J usage is TRBJ1-4; 7 bases line up with TRBD1. The CDR3 DNA sequence: TGTGCCAGCAGCACAGGGGAGCGTGAAAAACTGTTTTTT. Its translation: CASSTGEREKLFF.